This T cell receptor beta chain was sequenced during a study of blood T cell repertoires in COVID-19. Assay: immunoSEQ multiplex PCR; the TCRdb copy retains only in-frame clones and omits some. The data show tens of thousands of clones, with roughly 87% seen just once and roughly 15% held by the top ten. This clonotype was sampled from a human donor with active COVID-19. The donor label of this sample is uncertain. Sequencing was done on a sample of peripheral blood.

In nucleotides, the CDR3 is TGTGCCAGCAGCCTCCAAGACAGAGGCTATGGCTACACCTTC. This translates into CASSLQDRGYGYTF. The J gene is TRBJ1-2, the V gene TRBV14, with D perhaps matching TRBD1 (5 bases). The V gene's germline CDR1 is SGHDN and CDR2 FVKESK. The germline V and J ends were trimmed by 4 bases and 4 bases, with 13 bases remaining between them. This CDR3 has 14 amino acids. Looking up the rest from reference TRBV14 and TRBJ1-2 gives the full variable domain: EAGVTQFPSHSVIEKGQTVTLRCDPISGHDNLYWYRRVMGKEIKFLLHFVKESKQDESGMPNNRFLAERTGGTYSTLKVQPAELEDSGVYFCASSLQDRGYGYTFGSGTRLTVV.